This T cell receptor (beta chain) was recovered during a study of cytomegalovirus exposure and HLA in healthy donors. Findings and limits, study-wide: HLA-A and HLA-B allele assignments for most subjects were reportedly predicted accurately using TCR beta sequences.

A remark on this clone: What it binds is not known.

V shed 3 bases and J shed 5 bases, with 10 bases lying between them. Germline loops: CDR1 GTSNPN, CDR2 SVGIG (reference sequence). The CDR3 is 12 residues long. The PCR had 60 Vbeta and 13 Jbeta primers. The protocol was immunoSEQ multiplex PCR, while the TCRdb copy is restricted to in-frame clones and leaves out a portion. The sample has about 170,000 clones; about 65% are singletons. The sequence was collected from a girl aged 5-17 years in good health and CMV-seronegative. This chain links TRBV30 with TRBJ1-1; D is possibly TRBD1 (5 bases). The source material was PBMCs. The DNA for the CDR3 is TGTGCCTGGAGCGCAGGGTATACTGAAGCTTTCTTT. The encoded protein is CAWSAGYTEAFF.